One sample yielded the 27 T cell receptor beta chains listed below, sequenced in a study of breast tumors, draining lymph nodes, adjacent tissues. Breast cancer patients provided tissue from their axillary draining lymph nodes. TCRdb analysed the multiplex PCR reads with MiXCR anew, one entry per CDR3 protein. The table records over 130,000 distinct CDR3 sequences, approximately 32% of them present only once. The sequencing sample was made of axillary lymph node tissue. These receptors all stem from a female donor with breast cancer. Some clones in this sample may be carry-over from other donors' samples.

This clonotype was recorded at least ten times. The CDR3 sequence is CASSLALTEEQFF. In DNA, the CDR3 is TGTGCCAGCAGCTTAGCGCTAACGGAAGAGCAGTTCTTC. V and J are TRBV7-2 and TRBJ2-1, with D unclear. Germline V CDR1 and CDR2: SGHTA, FQGNSA. The V and J ends lost 0 bases and 10 bases respectively, with 10 bases between them. CDR3 length: 13 amino acids.

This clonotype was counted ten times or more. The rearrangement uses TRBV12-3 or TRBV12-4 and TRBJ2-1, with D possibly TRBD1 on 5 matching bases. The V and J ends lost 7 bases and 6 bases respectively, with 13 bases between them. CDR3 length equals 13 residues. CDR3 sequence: CASTVGQINEQFF. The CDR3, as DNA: TGTGCCAGCACCGTGGGGCAGATCAATGAGCAGTTCTTC.

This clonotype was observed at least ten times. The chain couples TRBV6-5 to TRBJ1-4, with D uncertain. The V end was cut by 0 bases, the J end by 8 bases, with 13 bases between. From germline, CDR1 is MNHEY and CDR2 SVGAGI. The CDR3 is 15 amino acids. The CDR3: CASSYSHRASEKLFF. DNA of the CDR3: TGTGCCAGCAGTTACTCGCATAGGGCAAGCGAAAAACTGTTTTTT.

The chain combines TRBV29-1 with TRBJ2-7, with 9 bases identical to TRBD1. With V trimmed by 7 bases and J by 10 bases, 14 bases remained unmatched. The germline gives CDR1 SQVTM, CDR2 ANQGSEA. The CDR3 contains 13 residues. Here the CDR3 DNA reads TGCAGCGCTGTGGGACAGGGTGACGGCGAACAGTACTTC. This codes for CSAVGQGDGEQYF.

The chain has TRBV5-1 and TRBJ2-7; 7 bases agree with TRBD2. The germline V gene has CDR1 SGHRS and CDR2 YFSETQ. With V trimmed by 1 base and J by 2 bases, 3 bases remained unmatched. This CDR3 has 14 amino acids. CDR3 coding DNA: TGCGCCAGCAGCTTGTGGGGACTACCCTACGAGCAGTACTTC. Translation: CASSLWGLPYEQYF. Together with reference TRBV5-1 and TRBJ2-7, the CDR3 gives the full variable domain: KAGVTQTPRYLIKTRGQQVTLSCSPISGHRSVSWYQQTPGQGLQFLFEYFSETQRNKGNFPGRFSGRQFSNSRSEMNVSTLELGDSALYLCASSLWGLPYEQYFGPGTRLTVT.

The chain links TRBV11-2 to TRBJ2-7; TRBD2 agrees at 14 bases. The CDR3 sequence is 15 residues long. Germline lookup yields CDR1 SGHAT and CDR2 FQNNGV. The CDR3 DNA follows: TGTGCTAGCGGCTGGACTAGCGGGAGGACGGCCGAGCAGTACGTC. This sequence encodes CASGWTSGRTAEQYV.

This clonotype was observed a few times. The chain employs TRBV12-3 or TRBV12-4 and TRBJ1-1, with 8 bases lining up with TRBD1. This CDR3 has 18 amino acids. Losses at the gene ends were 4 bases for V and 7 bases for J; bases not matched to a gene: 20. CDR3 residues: CASSSRGSTGALVIEAFF. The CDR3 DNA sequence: TGTGCCAGCAGTTCCCGGGGGTCGACAGGGGCCTTAGTGATTGAAGCTTTCTTT.

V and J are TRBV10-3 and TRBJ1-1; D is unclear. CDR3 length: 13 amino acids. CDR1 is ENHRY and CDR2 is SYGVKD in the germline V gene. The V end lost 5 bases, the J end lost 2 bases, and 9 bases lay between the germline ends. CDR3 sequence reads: CAISKGSNTEAFF. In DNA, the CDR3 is TGTGCCATCAGTAAGGGATCCAACACTGAAGCTTTCTTT.

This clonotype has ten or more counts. CDR3 coding DNA: TGTGCCAGCAGCTTAGTGGGTGCCCAGGAGACCCAGTACTTC. Amino acid sequence: CASSLVGAQETQYF. V gene TRBV11-1 combines with J gene TRBJ2-5; no definite D call. V was pared by 1 base and J by 5 bases, with 11 bases between. Germline lookup yields CDR1 SGHAT and CDR2 FQDESV (reference sequence). CDR3 length equals 14 residues.

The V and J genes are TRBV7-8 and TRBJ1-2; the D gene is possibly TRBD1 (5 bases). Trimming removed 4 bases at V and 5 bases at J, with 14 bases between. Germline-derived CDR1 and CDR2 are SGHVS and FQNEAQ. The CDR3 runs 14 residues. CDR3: CASSYRDGKYGYTF. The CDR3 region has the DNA TGTGCCAGCAGCTACCGGGACGGGAAGTATGGCTACACCTTC.

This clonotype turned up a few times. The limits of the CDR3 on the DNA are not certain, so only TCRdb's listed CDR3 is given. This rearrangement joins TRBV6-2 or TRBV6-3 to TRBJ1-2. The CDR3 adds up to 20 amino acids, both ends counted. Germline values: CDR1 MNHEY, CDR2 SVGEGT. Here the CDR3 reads CASARGETRYFGPGTRGYTF.

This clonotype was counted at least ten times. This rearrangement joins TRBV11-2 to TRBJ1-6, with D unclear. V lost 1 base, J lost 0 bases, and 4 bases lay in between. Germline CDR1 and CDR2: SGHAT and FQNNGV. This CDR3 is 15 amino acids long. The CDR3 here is CASSLGSSYNSPLHF. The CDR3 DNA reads TGTGCCAGCAGCTTAGGGAGCTCCTATAATTCACCCCTCCACTTT.

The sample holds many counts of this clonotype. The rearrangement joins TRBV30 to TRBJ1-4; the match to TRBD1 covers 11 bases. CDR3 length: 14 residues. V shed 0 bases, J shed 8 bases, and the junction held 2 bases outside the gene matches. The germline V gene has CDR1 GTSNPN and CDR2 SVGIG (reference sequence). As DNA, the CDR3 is TGTGCCTGGAGTGTACGGACAGGGGGCGAAAAACTGTTTTTT. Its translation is CAWSVRTGGEKLFF.

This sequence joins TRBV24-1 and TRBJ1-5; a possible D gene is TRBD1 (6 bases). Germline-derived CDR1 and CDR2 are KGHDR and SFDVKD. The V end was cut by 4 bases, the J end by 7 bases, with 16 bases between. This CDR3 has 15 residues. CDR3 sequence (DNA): TGTGCCACCAGTGAGGTACAGGGACGATGGCAGCCCCAGCATTTT. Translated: CATSEVQGRWQPQHF.

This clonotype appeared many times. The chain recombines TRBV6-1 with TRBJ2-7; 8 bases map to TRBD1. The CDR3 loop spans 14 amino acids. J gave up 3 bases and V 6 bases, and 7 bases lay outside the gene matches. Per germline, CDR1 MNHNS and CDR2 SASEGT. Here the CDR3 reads CASRSGTGIYEQYF. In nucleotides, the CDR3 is TGTGCCAGCAGATCCGGGACAGGAATCTACGAGCAGTACTTC.

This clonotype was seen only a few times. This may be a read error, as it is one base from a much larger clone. This CDR3 is CSAIRLAGVSEQYF. Written as DNA, the CDR3 is TGCAGTGCTATAAGACTAGCGGGGGTGTCCGAGCAGTACTTC. V gene TRBV20-1 combines with J gene TRBJ2-7; the match to TRBD2 covers 12 bases. CDR1 and CDR2 (germline): DFQATT, SNEGSKA (reference sequence). After removal of 4 bases from V and 6 bases from J, the junction contained 7 bases not matched to a gene. CDR3 length: 14 amino acids.

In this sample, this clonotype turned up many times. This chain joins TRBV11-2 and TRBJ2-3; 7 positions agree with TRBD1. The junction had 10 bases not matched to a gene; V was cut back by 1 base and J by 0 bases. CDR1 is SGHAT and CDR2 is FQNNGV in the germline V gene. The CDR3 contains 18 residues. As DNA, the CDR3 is TGTGCCAGCAGCTTAGTCCCCCCCACAGGGGCCAGCACAGATACGCAGTATTTT. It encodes CASSLVPPTGASTDTQYF. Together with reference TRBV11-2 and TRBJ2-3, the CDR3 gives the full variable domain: EAGVAQSPRYKIIEKRQSVAFWCNPISGHATLYWYQQILGQGPKLLIQFQNNGVVDDSQLPKDRFSAERLKGVDSTLKIQPAKLEDSAVYLCASSLVPPTGASTDTQYFGPGTRLTVL.

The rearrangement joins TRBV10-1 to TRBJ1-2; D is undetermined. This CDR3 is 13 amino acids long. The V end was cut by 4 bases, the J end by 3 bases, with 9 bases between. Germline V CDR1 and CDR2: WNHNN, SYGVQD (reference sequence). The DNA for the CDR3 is TGCGCCAGCAGTGCGTCACTTTACTATGGCTACACCTTC. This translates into CASSASLYYGYTF.

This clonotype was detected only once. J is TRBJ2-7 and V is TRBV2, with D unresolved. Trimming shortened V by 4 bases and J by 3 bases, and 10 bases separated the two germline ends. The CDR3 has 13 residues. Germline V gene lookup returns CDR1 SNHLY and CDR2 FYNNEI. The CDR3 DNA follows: TGTGCCAGCAGTGCGGACGGAGACTACGAGCAGTACTTC. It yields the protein CASSADGDYEQYF.

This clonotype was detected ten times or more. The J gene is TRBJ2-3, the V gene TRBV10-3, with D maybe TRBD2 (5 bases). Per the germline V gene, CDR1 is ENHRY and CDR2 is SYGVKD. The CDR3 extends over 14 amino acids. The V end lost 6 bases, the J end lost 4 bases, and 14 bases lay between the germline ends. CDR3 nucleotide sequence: TGTGCCATCAGGGGAGCCCAAAGGGCAGATACGCAGTATTTT. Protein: CAIRGAQRADTQYF.

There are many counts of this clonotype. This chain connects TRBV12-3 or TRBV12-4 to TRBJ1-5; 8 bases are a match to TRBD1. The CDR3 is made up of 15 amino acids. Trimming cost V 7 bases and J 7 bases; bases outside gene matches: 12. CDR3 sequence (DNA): TGTGCCAGCACCGTTGACAGGGGAAGAGGCCAGCCCCAGCATTTT. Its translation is CASTVDRGRGQPQHF.

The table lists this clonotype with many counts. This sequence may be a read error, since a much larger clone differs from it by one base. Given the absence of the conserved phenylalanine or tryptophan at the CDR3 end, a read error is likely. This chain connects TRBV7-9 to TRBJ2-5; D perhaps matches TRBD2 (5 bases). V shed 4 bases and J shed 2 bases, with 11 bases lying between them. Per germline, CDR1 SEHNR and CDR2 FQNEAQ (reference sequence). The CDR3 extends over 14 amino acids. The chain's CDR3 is CASSYHTGQETQYL. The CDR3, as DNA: TGTGCCAGCAGCTATCACACGGGACAAGAGACCCAGTACCTC.

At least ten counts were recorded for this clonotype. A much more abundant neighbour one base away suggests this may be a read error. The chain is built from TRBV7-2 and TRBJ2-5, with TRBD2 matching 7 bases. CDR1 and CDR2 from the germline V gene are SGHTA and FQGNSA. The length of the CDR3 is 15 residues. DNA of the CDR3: TGTGCCAGCACCAAAAACCGACTAGCCCAAGAGACCCAGCACTTC. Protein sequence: CASTKNRLAQETQHF.

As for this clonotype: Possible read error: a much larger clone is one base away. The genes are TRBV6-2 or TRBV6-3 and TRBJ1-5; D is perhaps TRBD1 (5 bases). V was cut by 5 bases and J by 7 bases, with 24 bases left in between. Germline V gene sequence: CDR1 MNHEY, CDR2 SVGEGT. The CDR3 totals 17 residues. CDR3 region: CASSHGSGGAGVQPQHF. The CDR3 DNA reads TGTGCCAGCAGTCACGGTTCAGGTGGGGCTGGGGTACAGCCCCAGCATTTT.

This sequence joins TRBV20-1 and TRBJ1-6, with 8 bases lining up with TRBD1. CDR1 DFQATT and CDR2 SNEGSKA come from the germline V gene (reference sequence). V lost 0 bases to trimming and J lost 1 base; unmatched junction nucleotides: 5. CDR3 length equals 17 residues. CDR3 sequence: CSAREQGGGSYNSPLHF. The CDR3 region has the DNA TGCAGTGCTAGAGAACAGGGGGGGGGATCCTATAATTCACCCCTCCACTTT.

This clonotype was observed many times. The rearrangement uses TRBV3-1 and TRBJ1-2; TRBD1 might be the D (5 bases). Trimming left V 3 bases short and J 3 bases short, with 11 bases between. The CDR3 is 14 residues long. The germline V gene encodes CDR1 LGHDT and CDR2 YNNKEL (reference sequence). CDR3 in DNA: TGTGCCAGCAGCCAGAACATAGGGGACTATGGCTACACCTTC. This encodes CASSQNIGDYGYTF.

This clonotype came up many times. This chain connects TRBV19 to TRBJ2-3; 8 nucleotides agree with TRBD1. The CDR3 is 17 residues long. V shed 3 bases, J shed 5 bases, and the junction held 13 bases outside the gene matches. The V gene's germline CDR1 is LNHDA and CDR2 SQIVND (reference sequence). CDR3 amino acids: CASSIWVPTGVGDTQYF. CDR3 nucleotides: TGTGCCAGTAGTATTTGGGTTCCGACAGGGGTGGGAGATACGCAGTATTTT. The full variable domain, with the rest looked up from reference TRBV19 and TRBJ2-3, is DGGITQSPKYLFRKEGQNVTLSCEQNLNHDAMYWYRQDPGQGLRLIYYSQIVNDFQKGDIAEGYSVSREKKESFPLTVTSAQKNPTAFYLCASSIWVPTGVGDTQYFGPGTRLTVL.